The source of this TCR beta chain is a study of blood T cell repertoires in COVID-19. In the study overall: Specimens from acute and convalescent COVID-19 originated in the United States, Italy and Spain. Sample material is recorded as cDNA or gDNA derived from T cells, B-cell-depleted T cells, or PBMCs.

CDR3 length: 13 amino acids. V lost 4 bases to trimming and J lost 4 bases; unmatched junction nucleotides: 6. The V gene's germline CDR1 is SQVTM and CDR2 ANQGSEA. In the authors' methods: Reference gene primer amplification yielded estimated nucleated cell counts. TCRdb's copy holds only in-frame clones and misses some; the assay was immunoSEQ multiplex PCR. That table supplies the V and J calls and clone size; D and trimming were determined from the DNA. The sample has fewer than 110,000 clones; over 70% are singletons. V gene TRBV29-1 combines with J gene TRBJ2-7, with TRBD1 matching over 8 bases. The receptor was derived from a human donor in a cohort sampled during active or convalescent COVID-19. Material for sequencing was peripheral blood. CDR3 in amino acids: CSVGAYRGYEQYF. CDR3 nucleotide sequence: TGCAGCGTTGGTGCCTACAGGGGGTACGAGCAGTACTTC.